The text below deals with one TCR beta chain. It lacks a known antigen. No much larger clonotype is one base removed from it; base qualities were not supplied. This specimen belongs to a study of CD8 T cells in ankylosing spondylitis (dated 2017 in TCRdb). With respect to the entire study: T cell receptor beta repertoires were profiled in healthy donors and ankylosing spondylitis patients so that disease-linked TCR variants could be found. In total, the full study cohort was made up of 108 healthy donors and approximately 27 ankylosing spondylitis patients. Peripheral blood samples were taken, and synovial fluid was additionally collected from ankylosing spondylitis patients.

Overall study results and their limits: Some motif variants were previously reported in synovial fluid and blood of reactive arthritis patients, suggesting common disease-initiation mechanisms. The disease-linked clones were reported as significantly enriched in matched synovial fluid samples from ankylosing spondylitis patients. In peripheral blood, the disease-linked clones were found at relatively low frequencies and had a CD8+ phenotype. Blood from ankylosing spondylitis patients appeared to be characterized by a TCR beta motif made up of under ten highly homologous amino acid variants.

Sequencing instrument: Illumina HiSeq 2500. Quantitative 5'-RACE with molecular barcodes was used to prepare TCR beta libraries. The study's processing was this. Disease-linked TCR variants were identified with a new computational method built on a probabilistic model of VDJ rearrangement. The public sequencing data were trimmed at Q25 with fastp and processed into clonotypes with MiXCR by TCRdb, which kept only in-frame beta chains. Here each entry gathers all rows of one CDR3 protein and keeps the most common genes and DNA. TCRdb's processing, not the authors', yielded these V and J calls. The sample yields about 800,000 distinct CDR3 sequences; 12% were counted once. The ten largest clones add up to 0.51% of the sample. Reading the germline V gene gives CDR1 SGHTA and CDR2 FQGNSA. The CDR3 contains 15 residues, cysteine and phenylalanine counted. Only the CDR3 DNA is retained, 45 bases long and in frame from the first base. The trim is 4 bases for V and 10 bases for J, with a gap of 19 bases between the germline ends.

The receptor comes from a male donor with ankylosing spondylitis. Sequencing was done on a sample of blood, either unsorted or a sorted T cell fraction (not recorded which). The V and J segments used are TRBV7-2 and TRBJ1-4, with TRBD1 as a weak D call on 6 bases. The CDR3 region has the sequence CASSWGGWGGRKLFF. The nucleotides read TGTGCCAGCAGCTGGGGGGGCTGGGGAGGGCGAAAACTGTTTTTT.